The sequence of this T cell receptor (beta chain) was determined in a study of blood T cell repertoires in COVID-19. Background on the study: COVID-19 samples, acute and convalescent, were from the United States, Italy and Spain. The analysed material was cDNA or gDNA that came from T cells, B-cell-depleted T cells, or PBMCs.

This clone has a single count. Seattle's cohort entered during active infection and was followed longitudinally. Authors' processing steps: Amplifying reference gene primers gave estimates of nucleated cell counts. Using immunoSEQ multiplex PCR, the repertoire was profiled, and TCRdb retains in-frame clones only, with some absent. The DNA gave D and trimming, while V, J and clone size come from that table. The sample yields some 210,000 clones, 92% seen once. CDR1 is KGHSH and CDR2 is LQKENI in the germline V gene. Trimming stripped 3 bases from V and 2 bases from J, with 8 bases between. CDR3 length: 14 residues.

This rearrangement joins TRBV18 to TRBJ1-3; no definite D call. This receptor was identified in a man aged 55 to 70 with COVID-19, enrolled during active disease. Sequencing was performed on peripheral blood. The CDR3 nucleotides read TGTGCCAGCTCACCTGGGCCAACTGGAAACACCATATATTTT. It specifies CASSPGPTGNTIYF.